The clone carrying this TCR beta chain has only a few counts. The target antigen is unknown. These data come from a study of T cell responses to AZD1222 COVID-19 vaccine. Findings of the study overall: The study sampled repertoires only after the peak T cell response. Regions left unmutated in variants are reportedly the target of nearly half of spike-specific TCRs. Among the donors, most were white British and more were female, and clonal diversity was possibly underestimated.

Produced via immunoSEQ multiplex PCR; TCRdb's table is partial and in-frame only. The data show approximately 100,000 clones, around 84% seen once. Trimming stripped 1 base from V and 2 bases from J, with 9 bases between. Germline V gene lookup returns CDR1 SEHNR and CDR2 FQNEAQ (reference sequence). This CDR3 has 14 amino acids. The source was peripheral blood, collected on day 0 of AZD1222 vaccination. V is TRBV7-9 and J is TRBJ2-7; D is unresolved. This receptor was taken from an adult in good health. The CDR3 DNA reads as TGTGCCAGCAGCTTAGGGGCAGGCGCCTACGAGCAGTACTTC. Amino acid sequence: CASSLGAGAYEQYF.